This T cell receptor (beta chain) was observed in a study of vaccination and CD4 T cells after COVID-19. Treatment of the sample: roughly ten-day PBMC culture with coronavirus spike peptide pools or control peptides (ViraFEST assay). Cultured CD4+ T-cell DNA underwent Oncomine TCR Beta short-read sequencing. Scientists extracted genomic DNA from CD4+ T cells grown in culture. Using its own MiXCR run on the PCR reads, TCRdb lists one record per CDR3 protein. The data contain some 11,000 distinct CDR3 sequences, about 45% of them singletons. The table lists this clonotype with a few counts. Antigen specificity is unknown. General study points: Only after vaccination were a median approximately 86% of convalescents' reactive clones seen. There was no significant change from approximately 21 to 38 median reactive clonotypes.

The J segment lost 4 bases and the V segment lost 4 bases, leaving 13 bases of the junction unmatched. The CDR3 is 17 amino acids. Looked up from germline, CDR1 is MNHEY and CDR2 is SVGAGI. The source is a human donor who had recovered from COVID-19. The rearrangement uses TRBV6-5 and TRBJ1-2; 9 nucleotides match TRBD1. The sequencing input was CD4+ T cells from blood, cultured in vitro. CDR3 nucleotides: TGTGCCAGCAGTTCACCTTATTCCGGGACAGGGAGCTATGGCTACACCTTC. This codes for CASSSPYSGTGSYGYTF.